These 20 T cell receptor beta chains were all obtained from the same sample, sequenced in a study of shared clonotypes between healthy human individuals. TCRdb's table, derived via immunoSEQ multiplex PCR, lists solely in-frame clones and lacks some. The data show 850,000 to 1,200,000 clones, about 76% seen once. Source material: memory CD4+ T cells sorted from blood. Subset defined: CD45RA-negative fraction. These receptors were obtained from a man younger than 35 in good health.

The chain employs TRBV4-3 and TRBJ1-5; no reliable D call. V lost 3 bases to trimming and J lost 6 bases, with 9 bases between them. The CDR3 consists of 13 residues. Looked up from germline, CDR1 is LGHNA and CDR2 is YSLEER. DNA of the CDR3: TGCGCCAGCAGCCAGAGTATATCTCAGCCCCAGCATTTT. Its protein product is CASSQSISQPQHF.

The chain combines TRBV18 with TRBJ1-3; the D is unclear. Germline assignment: CDR1 KGHSH and CDR2 LQKENI. This CDR3 contains 15 residues. V lost 2 bases and J 0 bases, leaving 8 bases between the germline ends. As DNA, the CDR3 is TGTGCCAGCTCACCATTGGGTAACTCTGGAAACACCATATATTTT. This sequence encodes CASSPLGNSGNTIYF.

Of note for this clone: Distinct nucleotide sequences in the sample also encode this CDR3. This chain connects TRBV6-6 to TRBJ1-5, with D perhaps matching TRBD1 (5 bases). This CDR3 has 13 residues. CDR1 and CDR2 (germline): MNHNY, SVGAGI (reference sequence). Trimming removed 6 bases at V and 5 bases at J, with 11 bases between. The DNA for the CDR3 is TGTGCCAGCAGACTCCAGGGCGATCAGCCCCAGCATTTT. Its translation is CASRLQGDQPQHF.

The V gene is TRBV28, the J gene TRBJ1-1; 7 bases line up with TRBD1. From germline, CDR1 is MDHEN and CDR2 SYDVKM. The CDR3 length is 13 residues. V was pared by 5 bases and J by 4 bases, with 4 bases of the junction left unmatched. CDR3 DNA: TGTGCCAGCAGTCTGACAGGGTCCACTGAAGCTTTCTTT. Protein product: CASSLTGSTEAFF.

This clone occurred once. The chain joins TRBV28 to TRBJ2-7; D perhaps matches TRBD1 (6 bases). The CDR3 is made up of 14 amino acids. V was pared by 7 bases and J by 4 bases, with 17 bases between. Germline loops: CDR1 MDHEN, CDR2 SYDVKM. CDR3 sequence reads: CASTLPGHRYEQYF. Here the CDR3 DNA reads TGTGCCAGCACCCTTCCGGGACACCGTTACGAGCAGTACTTC.

This chain connects TRBV10-3 to TRBJ2-3, with 10 bases fitting TRBD2. J lost 5 bases, V lost 8 bases, and 7 bases had no gene match. CDR1 and CDR2 (germline): ENHRY, SYGVKD. The CDR3 is 14 amino acids. For the CDR3, the DNA is TGTGCCATCGGGGTAGCGGGGGGTTTAGATACGCAGTATTTT. Translating gives CAIGVAGGLDTQYF.

This clone has a handful of counts. V and J are TRBV27 and TRBJ2-1, with 8 bases aligning to TRBD2. Germline trimming cut 4 bases from V and 1 base from J; bases unmatched to any gene: 9. CDR1 is MNHEY and CDR2 is SMNVEV in the germline V gene (reference sequence). The CDR3 loop spans 17 amino acids. The CDR3 loop is CASSSTLLAGSYNEQFF. Here the CDR3 DNA reads TGTGCCAGCAGTTCGACCCTCTTAGCGGGGTCCTACAATGAGCAGTTCTTC.

The chain joins TRBV11-2 to TRBJ2-1; D is unresolved. The CDR3 is 15 residues long. Deletions cut 1 base from V and 4 bases from J, with 11 bases between. Germline CDR1 SGHAT, CDR2 FQNNGV. The CDR3: CASSLALIVYNEQFF. The DNA for the CDR3 is TGTGCCAGCAGCTTAGCCCTTATAGTATACAATGAGCAGTTCTTC.

The V and J genes are TRBV12-1 and TRBJ2-4; the tabulated D call, TRBD1, remains unverified against the DNA. TRBV12-1 is annotated as a pseudogene. The CDR3 has 18 residues. The CDR3 nucleotides are TGTGCCAGCAGCTTTCTTACAGGGCGAACTCTAGCCAAAAACATTCAGTACTTC. Translated: CASSFLTGRTLAKNIQYF.

V is TRBV18 and J is TRBJ2-7; D could derive from TRBD1 or TRBD2 (5 bases each). Germline CDR1 is KGHSH and CDR2 is LQKENI. V was shortened by 8 bases and J by 0 bases, with 11 bases between the two germline ends. This CDR3 contains 13 residues. In DNA, the CDR3 is TGTGCCAGCCGTGGGGGTCTCTCCTACGAGCAGTACTTC. Protein: CASRGGLSYEQYF.

The chain carries TRBV30 and TRBJ2-7; TRBD1 matches 10 bases. The J segment lost 9 bases and the V segment lost 2 bases, leaving 7 bases of the junction unmatched. Germline V gene sequence: CDR1 GTSNPN, CDR2 SVGIG (reference sequence). The CDR3 is 13 amino acids. In DNA, the CDR3 is TGTGCCTGGAGTATAGGGACAGGGGACGGGCAGTACTTC. It translates to CAWSIGTGDGQYF.

This clone was found a few times. The rearrangement links TRBV5-8 to TRBJ2-2; D might be TRBD2 (5 bases). Trimming took 4 bases from V and 0 from J, leaving 10 bases between them. The CDR3 contains 15 residues. Germline V gene data show CDR1 as SGHTS and CDR2 as YDEGEE. DNA for the CDR3: TGTGCCAGCAGCCGAGGGCTGACGAACACCGGGGAGCTGTTTTTT. This encodes CASSRGLTNTGELFF.

V usage is TRBV19 and J usage is TRBJ1-3; a weak D match, TRBD1 (6 bases). V lost 6 bases to trimming and J lost 4 bases, with 19 bases between them. Looked up from germline, CDR1 is LNHDA and CDR2 is SQIVND (reference sequence). The CDR3 consists of 16 residues. Here the CDR3 DNA reads TGTGCCAGTAGCGTACAGGGAGGTAAATCCGGAAACACCATATATTTT. Its protein is CASSVQGGKSGNTIYF.

The chain couples TRBV7-2 to TRBJ1-5; 11 nucleotides line up with TRBD1. Germline assignment: CDR1 SGHTA and CDR2 FQGNSA. The V gene end was trimmed by 0 bases and the J gene end by 7 bases; junction bases not matched to a gene: 5. This CDR3 has 16 residues. This chain's CDR3 is CASSLAGQGGWQPQHF. The CDR3 bases are TGTGCCAGCAGCTTAGCGGGACAGGGGGGTTGGCAGCCCCAGCATTTT.

Only one count was recorded for this clone. The rearrangement joins TRBV10-3 to TRBJ2-7; 7 positions agree with TRBD1. The CDR3 has 14 amino acids. Germline V lookup: CDR1 ENHRY, CDR2 SYGVKD. With V trimmed by 3 bases and J by 5 bases, 7 bases remained unmatched. As DNA, the CDR3 is TGTGCCATCAGTGAAAACAGGGGAGTTAACGAGCAGTACTTC. This codes for CAISENRGVNEQYF.

In its sample, this clone was seen once. The V call is TRBV7-9, the J call TRBJ2-2, with D uncertain. V was clipped by 2 bases and J by 2 bases, with 3 bases between them. Germline V gene data show CDR1 as SEHNR and CDR2 as FQNEAQ (reference sequence). The CDR3 has 13 residues. CDR3: CASSLSNTGELFF. CDR3 sequence (DNA): TGTGCCAGCAGCTTAAGCAACACCGGGGAGCTGTTTTTT.

The chain has TRBV5-6 and TRBJ2-2; 7 bases match TRBD2. Trimming at V came to 4 bases and at J to 5 bases, leaving 8 bases not matched to a gene. Looked up from germline, CDR1 is SGHDT and CDR2 is YYEEEE. This CDR3 is 15 amino acids long. The CDR3 reads CASSPGGTKTGELFF. The DNA of the CDR3 is TGTGCCAGCAGCCCCGGGGGGACTAAGACCGGGGAGCTGTTTTTT.

The chain links TRBV30 to TRBJ2-2; no reliable D call. The CDR3 runs to 12 residues. The germline V and J ends were trimmed by 3 bases and 6 bases, with 8 bases remaining between them. Per germline, CDR1 GTSNPN and CDR2 SVGIG (reference sequence). The CDR3: CAWSSAPGELFF. For the CDR3, the DNA is TGTGCCTGGAGCAGTGCCCCCGGGGAGCTGTTTTTT. Using reference TRBV30 and TRBJ2-2 for the parts outside the CDR3, the full variable domain is SQTIHQWPATLVQPVGSPLSLECTVEGTSNPNLYWYRQAAGRGLQLLFYSVGIGQISSEVPQNLSASRPQDRQFILSSKKLLLSDSGFYLCAWSSAPGELFFGEGSRLTVL.

This clone came up a few times. One end of the junction is discordant with germline, which a read error may explain. V gene TRBV13 combines with J gene TRBJ1-1; D uncertain. Germline CDR1 is PRHDT and CDR2 is FYEKMQ (reference sequence). CDR3 length: 13 residues. CDR3 protein: CASSLGMGRSPPF. CDR3 in DNA: TGTGCCAGCAGCTTAGGTATGGGCAGATCGCCTCCGTTT.

The chain is built from TRBV9 and TRBJ2-5; 10 bases are a match to TRBD2. The ends lost 0 bases at V and 11 bases at J; junction bases unmatched: 7. The CDR3 sequence is 14 residues long. Per germline, CDR1 SGDLS and CDR2 YYNGEE. CDR3 DNA sequence: TGTGCCAGCAGCGTAGAAGCGGGGGGGCCGACTCAGTACTTC. Its protein is CASSVEAGGPTQYF. Looking up the rest from reference TRBV9 and TRBJ2-5 gives the full variable domain: DSGVTQTPKHLITATGQRVTLRCSPRSGDLSVYWYQQSLDQGLQFLIQYYNGEERAKGNILERFSAQQFPDLHSELNLSSLELGDSALYFCASSVEAGGPTQYFGPGTRLLVL.